Shown below are 29 T cell receptor beta chains from a single sample sequenced in a study of cytomegalovirus exposure and HLA in healthy donors. The PCR had 60 Vbeta and 13 Jbeta primers. Repertoires were generated with immunoSEQ multiplex PCR, while TCRdb's copy carries only in-frame clones and drops some. The data contain 130,000 or so clones, about three quarters of them singletons. Sequencing input: PBMCs. The receptors derive from a female donor in good health and CMV-seropositive.

This rearrangement joins TRBV28 to TRBJ2-7, with D perhaps TRBD2 (7 bases). From germline, CDR1 is MDHEN and CDR2 SYDVKM. The ends were cut back, 3 bases at V and 2 bases at J, with 23 bases in the middle. The CDR3 totals 18 residues. DNA of the CDR3: TGTGCCAGCAGTTTTCCGCAAGCGTTGGGGGGGGCGACCTACGAGCAGTACTTC. Amino acids: CASSFPQALGGATYEQYF.

The chain carries TRBV19 and TRBJ1-5; TRBD1 might be the D (6 bases). Germline lookup yields CDR1 LNHDA and CDR2 SQIVND (reference sequence). The V and J ends lost 6 bases and 6 bases respectively, with 24 bases between them. The CDR3 runs to 17 residues. The CDR3 DNA reads as TGTGCCAGTAGACCCGGCCAGTCCAGGGACATGATTCAGCCCCAGCATTTT. Its translation is CASRPGQSRDMIQPQHF.

The count of this clone is one. The chain links TRBV6-6 to TRBJ2-7, with D tentatively TRBD1 (6 bases). CDR1 is MNHNY and CDR2 is SVGAGI in the germline V gene (reference sequence). V shed 6 bases and J shed 4 bases, with 16 bases lying between them. The CDR3 is made up of 14 amino acids. The CDR3 here is CASSHNRVGYEQYF. The DNA for the CDR3 is TGTGCCAGCAGCCACAACAGGGTAGGTTACGAGCAGTACTTC.

The genes are TRBV5-1 and TRBJ1-5; D call uncertain. CDR1 is SGHRS, CDR2 YFSETQ, per germline. Between the trimmed V and J ends, which lost 8 bases and 6 bases, there was a span of 15 bases. This CDR3 has 13 residues. CDR3 in amino acids: CARGAIGSQPQHF. CDR3 nucleotide sequence: TGCGCCAGGGGCGCGATAGGGAGTCAGCCCCAGCATTTT. The full variable domain, completed using reference TRBV5-1 and TRBJ1-5, is KAGVTQTPRYLIKTRGQQVTLSCSPISGHRSVSWYQQTPGQGLQFLFEYFSETQRNKGNFPGRFSGRQFSNSRSEMNVSTLELGDSALYLCARGAIGSQPQHFGDGTRLSIL.

The chain couples TRBV20-1 to TRBJ1-1; D unresolved. The CDR3 has 11 amino acids. Trimming removed 6 bases from V and 4 bases from J, with 9 bases in between. The germline V gene has CDR1 DFQATT and CDR2 SNEGSKA (reference sequence). The CDR3 is CSAVDFTEAFF. The CDR3 coding sequence is TGCAGTGCAGTAGATTTCACTGAAGCTTTCTTT.

The chain links TRBV11-3 to TRBJ2-7, with a tentative D call TRBD2 (6 bases). From germline, CDR1 is SGHNT and CDR2 YENEEA. Trimming cost V 5 bases and J 7 bases, with 12 bases left between them. CDR3 length equals 12 residues. CDR3 protein: CASSQMGGEQYF. The DNA of the CDR3 is TGTGCCAGCAGCCAGATGGGAGGAGAGCAGTACTTC.

Comment on this clone: Mismatch with germline at one junction end may stem from a read error. The chain recombines TRBV19 with TRBJ2-3; D is ambiguous. The CDR3 length is 13 residues. From germline, CDR1 is LNHDA and CDR2 SQIVND (reference sequence). The CDR3: CASSTQHGDTQYF. The CDR3 DNA reads as TGTGCCAGTAGTACCCAGCATGGAGATACGCAATATTTT.

This clone was detected only a few times. V is TRBV5-6 and J is TRBJ2-7; 12 positions match TRBD2. Trimming removed 4 bases from V and 7 bases from J; junction bases left unmatched: 6. Germline-derived CDR1 and CDR2 are SGHDT and YYEEEE. This CDR3 contains 14 residues. CDR3 amino acids: CASSRGLAGREQYF. For the CDR3, the DNA is TGTGCCAGCAGCAGAGGACTAGCGGGGAGGGAGCAGTACTTC.

This chain links TRBV11-3 with TRBJ2-2, with TRBD1 matching 8 bases. The CDR3 is 14 residues long. The V and J ends lost 4 bases and 7 bases, in that order; junction bases with no gene match: 5. Germline assignment: CDR1 SGHNT and CDR2 YENEEA. CDR3 protein: CASSSTGVDGELFF. The CDR3 DNA reads as TGTGCCAGCAGCTCGACAGGGGTCGACGGGGAGCTGTTTTTT. The variable domain in full, with the rest retrieved from reference TRBV11-3 and TRBJ2-2, is EAGVVQSPRYKIIEKKQPVAFWCNPISGHNTLYWYLQNLGQGPELLIRYENEEAVDDSQLPKDRFSAERLKGVDSTLKIQPAELGDSAVYLCASSSTGVDGELFFGEGSRLTVL.

The chain links TRBV9 to TRBJ2-1, with 10 bases matching TRBD2. V lost 4 bases to trimming and J lost 5 bases; unmatched junction nucleotides: 9. CDR1 and CDR2 from the germline V gene are SGDLS and YYNGEE. This CDR3 is built from 16 residues. The CDR3 DNA is TGTGCCAGCAGCCCCCGACTAAGCGGGGGGGACAATGAGCAGTTCTTC. Translated, it gives CASSPRLSGGDNEQFF.

The genes are TRBV5-1 and TRBJ1-1; D unresolved. Germline CDR1 reads SGHRS; CDR2 reads YFSETQ. The CDR3 is 12 residues long. V was pared by 4 bases and J by 12 bases, with 16 bases between. The CDR3 DNA reads TGCGCCAGCAGCCCCCTAGGTACGTGGACTTTCTTT. The encoded protein is CASSPLGTWTFF. The entire variable domain, with the rest obtained from reference TRBV5-1 and TRBJ1-1, is as follows: KAGVTQTPRYLIKTRGQQVTLSCSPISGHRSVSWYQQTPGQGLQFLFEYFSETQRNKGNFPGRFSGRQFSNSRSEMNVSTLELGDSALYLCASSPLGTWTFFGQGTRLTVV.

The rearrangement uses TRBV4-1 and TRBJ2-1; D is unclear. CDR3 length equals 11 residues. Germline V gene lookup returns CDR1 MGHRA and CDR2 YSYEKL. With 6 bases removed from V and 4 bases from J, the gap between germline ends came to 4 bases. The CDR3 reads CASRAYNEQFF. The CDR3 nucleotides are TGCGCCAGCAGAGCTTACAATGAGCAGTTCTTC.

The chain links TRBV30 to TRBJ2-1; D is ambiguous. The CDR3 length is 13 residues. V lost 1 base and J 3 bases, leaving 7 bases between the germline ends. Germline V lookup: CDR1 GTSNPN, CDR2 SVGIG (reference sequence). CDR3 sequence reads: CAWSGAYYNEQFF. Written as DNA, the CDR3 is TGTGCCTGGAGTGGTGCCTACTACAATGAGCAGTTCTTC.

This chain joins TRBV5-1 and TRBJ2-3; D unresolved. The ends were cut back, 4 bases at V and 1 base at J, with 13 bases in the middle. Germline lookup yields CDR1 SGHRS and CDR2 YFSETQ. The CDR3 is made up of 15 amino acids. The CDR3 DNA is TGCGCCAGCAGCCCTACCCGAACAGGCACAGATACGCAGTATTTT. This encodes CASSPTRTGTDTQYF.

The chain is built from TRBV4-1 and TRBJ1-5; maybe TRBD1 (6 bases). Germline-derived CDR1 and CDR2 are MGHRA and YSYEKL. The CDR3 spans 16 residues. V shed 0 bases and J shed 0 bases, with 9 bases lying between them. Written as DNA, the CDR3 is TGCGCCAGCAGCCAAGAACAGGGACATAGCAATCAGCCCCAGCATTTT. It codes for CASSQEQGHSNQPQHF.

The J gene is TRBJ1-1, the V gene TRBV19, with unresolved D. The germline CDR1 and CDR2 sequences are LNHDA and SQIVND (reference sequence). The CDR3 spans 14 residues. V dropped 3 bases and J dropped 2 bases, with 10 bases sitting between them. CDR3 sequence: CASSIRGGNTEAFF. CDR3 sequence (DNA): TGTGCCAGTAGTATCCGGGGAGGCAACACTGAAGCTTTCTTT. Together with reference TRBV19 and TRBJ1-1, the CDR3 gives the full variable domain: DGGITQSPKYLFRKEGQNVTLSCEQNLNHDAMYWYRQDPGQGLRLIYYSQIVNDFQKGDIAEGYSVSREKKESFPLTVTSAQKNPTAFYLCASSIRGGNTEAFFGQGTRLTVV.

The chain joins TRBV5-5 to TRBJ2-7; D is possibly TRBD1 (6 bases). The ends were cut back, 4 bases at V and 0 bases at J, with 11 bases in the middle. Germline lookup yields CDR1 SGHKS and CDR2 YYEKEE (reference sequence). The CDR3 consists of 14 residues. CDR3 nucleotide sequence: TGTGCCAGCAGCAGTAACAGGGTCTCCTACGAGCAGTACTTC. This encodes CASSSNRVSYEQYF.

This chain links TRBV5-6 with TRBJ2-3; TRBD2 agrees at 8 bases. This CDR3 is 18 amino acids long. CDR1 SGHDT and CDR2 YYEEEE come from the germline V gene. V shed 0 bases and J 0 bases; nucleotides not matched to a gene: 9. DNA of the CDR3: TGTGCCAGCAGCTTGGGGGTTTGGCGGGGGGCCAGCACAGATACGCAGTATTTT. Encoded protein: CASSLGVWRGASTDTQYF.

Turning to this clone: Other DNA sequences in this specimen translate into the identical CDR3. The rearrangement uses TRBV10-3 and TRBJ1-1, with D tentatively TRBD1 (5 bases). Trimming removed 10 bases from V and 0 bases from J, with 12 bases in between. Germline V gene sequence: CDR1 ENHRY, CDR2 SYGVKD. This CDR3 spans 13 amino acids. The CDR3 nucleotides read TGTGCCACCACGGACACGTTGAACACTGAAGCTTTCTTT. Translating gives CATTDTLNTEAFF.

The rearrangement joins TRBV30 to TRBJ2-4, with 12 bases that match TRBD2. The CDR3 runs 21 residues. J lost 0 bases, V lost 0 bases, and 15 bases had no gene match. In germline, CDR1 is GTSNPN, CDR2 SVGIG (reference sequence). CDR3 region: CAWSVLRSGTSGGIAKNIQYF. DNA for the CDR3: TGTGCCTGGAGTGTACTTAGGTCAGGCACTAGCGGGGGGATAGCCAAAAACATTCAGTACTTC.

V usage is TRBV7-2 and J usage is TRBJ2-5, with D unclear. Per the germline V gene, CDR1 is SGHTA and CDR2 is FQGNSA. The V and J ends lost 7 bases and 2 bases respectively, with 14 bases between them. The CDR3 is 14 amino acids. The CDR3 sequence is CASTKFLEQETQYF. The CDR3 DNA follows: TGTGCCAGCACCAAATTTCTAGAACAAGAGACCCAGTACTTC.

The rearrangement links TRBV18 to TRBJ2-7; 7 bases align to TRBD1. Germline V gene sequence: CDR1 KGHSH, CDR2 LQKENI. The CDR3 contains 14 residues. The J segment lost 2 bases and the V segment lost 3 bases, leaving 4 bases of the junction unmatched. This CDR3 reads CASSPTTGPYEQYF. The DNA for the CDR3 is TGTGCCAGCTCACCGACGACAGGGCCCTACGAGCAGTACTTC.

This chain connects TRBV7-2 to TRBJ1-5; unclear D gene. CDR3 size: 14 residues. The germline CDR1 and CDR2 sequences are SGHTA and FQGNSA. V gave up 2 bases and J gave up 6 bases, with 11 bases separating them. The CDR3 here is CASSLTNSPQPQHF. As DNA, the CDR3 is TGTGCCAGCAGCTTAACCAACAGCCCTCAGCCCCAGCATTTT.

This rearrangement joins TRBV11-2 to TRBJ2-1, with D possibly TRBD2 on 5 matching bases. The CDR3 runs to 14 residues. Germline CDR1 and CDR2: SGHAT and FQNNGV. V was cut by 3 bases and J by 9 bases, with 15 bases left in between. CDR3 sequence: CASSFLGEIGEQFF. The CDR3 coding sequence is TGTGCCAGCAGCTTCCTTGGGGAGATCGGTGAGCAGTTCTTC.

The genes are TRBV10-3 and TRBJ2-5; a weak D match, TRBD2 (6 bases). Germline CDR1 ENHRY, CDR2 SYGVKD. The length of the CDR3 is 13 residues. V lost 5 bases to trimming and J lost 5 bases, with 12 bases between them. The CDR3 sequence is CAISLTRKETQYF. CDR3 DNA sequence: TGTGCCATCAGTTTGACTAGGAAGGAGACCCAGTACTTC.

This chain joins TRBV28 and TRBJ2-7, with D unresolved. CDR1 is MDHEN, CDR2 SYDVKM, per germline. Deletions cut 3 bases from V and 4 bases from J, with 13 bases between. The CDR3 runs to 14 residues. DNA for the CDR3: TGTGCCAGCAGTTTCCAGGATTACCTTTACGAGCAGTACTTC. It specifies CASSFQDYLYEQYF.

The CDR3 bases are TGCGCCAGCAGCAAGGCCGACAGGAGCTCCTACGAGCAGTACTTC. Encoded protein: CASSKADRSSYEQYF. This chain connects TRBV5-1 to TRBJ2-7, with D tentatively TRBD1 (6 bases). CDR3 length equals 15 residues. CDR1 and CDR2 from the germline V gene are SGHRS and YFSETQ. The germline V and J ends were trimmed by 4 bases and 0 bases, with 14 bases remaining between them.

V is TRBV10-2 and J is TRBJ2-7; maybe TRBD1 (6 bases). Deletions cut 6 bases from V and 5 bases from J, with 14 bases between. The germline gives CDR1 WSHSY, CDR2 SAAADI. This CDR3 comprises 13 residues. CDR3 amino acids: CASRGGLRNEQYF. Written as DNA, the CDR3 is TGCGCCAGCAGAGGGGGTCTCAGGAACGAGCAGTACTTC.

This clone was recorded once. The V call is TRBV5-5, the J call TRBJ2-7, with TRBD1 matching 8 bases. Germline values: CDR1 SGHKS, CDR2 YYEKEE (reference sequence). The CDR3 totals 16 residues. The junction had 12 bases not matched to a gene; V was cut back by 3 bases and J by 4 bases. As DNA, the CDR3 is TGTGCCAGCAGCTGGCAGGCGGCAGGGGGCGCGTACGAGCAGTACTTC. This encodes CASSWQAAGGAYEQYF.